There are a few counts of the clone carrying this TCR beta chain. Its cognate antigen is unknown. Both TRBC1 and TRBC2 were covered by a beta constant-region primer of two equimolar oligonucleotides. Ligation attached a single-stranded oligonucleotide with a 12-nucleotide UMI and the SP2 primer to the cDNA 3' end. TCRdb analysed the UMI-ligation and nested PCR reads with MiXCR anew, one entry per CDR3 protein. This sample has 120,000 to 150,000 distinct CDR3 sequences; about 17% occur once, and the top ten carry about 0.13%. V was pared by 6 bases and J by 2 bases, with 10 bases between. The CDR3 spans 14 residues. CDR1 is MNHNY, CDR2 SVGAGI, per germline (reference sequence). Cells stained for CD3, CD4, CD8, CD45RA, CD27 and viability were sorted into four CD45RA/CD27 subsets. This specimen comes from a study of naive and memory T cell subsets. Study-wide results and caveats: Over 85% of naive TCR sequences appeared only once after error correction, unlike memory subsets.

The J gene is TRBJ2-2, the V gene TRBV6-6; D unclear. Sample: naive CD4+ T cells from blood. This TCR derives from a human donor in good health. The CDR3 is CASRTNGNTGELFF. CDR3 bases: TGTGCCAGCAGAACGAACGGTAACACCGGGGAGCTGTTTTTT.